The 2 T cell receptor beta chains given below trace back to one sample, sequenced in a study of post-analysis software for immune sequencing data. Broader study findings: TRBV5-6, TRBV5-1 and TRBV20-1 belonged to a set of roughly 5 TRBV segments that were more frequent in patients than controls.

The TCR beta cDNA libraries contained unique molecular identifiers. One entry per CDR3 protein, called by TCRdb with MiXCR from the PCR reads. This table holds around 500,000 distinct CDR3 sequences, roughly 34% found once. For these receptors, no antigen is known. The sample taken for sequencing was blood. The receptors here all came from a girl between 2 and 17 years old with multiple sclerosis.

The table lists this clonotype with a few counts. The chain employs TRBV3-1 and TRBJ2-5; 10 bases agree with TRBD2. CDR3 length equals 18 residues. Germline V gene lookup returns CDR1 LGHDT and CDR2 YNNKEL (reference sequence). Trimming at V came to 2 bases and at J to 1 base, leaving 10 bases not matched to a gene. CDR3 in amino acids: CASSQPPGLASSQETQYF. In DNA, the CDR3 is TGTGCCAGCAGCCAACCGCCGGGACTAGCGTCCTCCCAAGAGACCCAGTACTTC.

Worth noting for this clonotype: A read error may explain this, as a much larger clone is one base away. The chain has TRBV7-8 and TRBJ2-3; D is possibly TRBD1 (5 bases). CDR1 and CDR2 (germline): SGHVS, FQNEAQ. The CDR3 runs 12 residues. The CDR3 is CASSLAADTRYF. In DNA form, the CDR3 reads TGTGCCAGCAGCTTAGCCGCGGACACGCGGTATTTT.